Listed here are 16 T cell receptor beta chains from one sample, sequenced in a study of shared clonotypes between healthy human individuals. The table came from immunoSEQ multiplex PCR; TCRdb's copy has only in-frame clones and leaves some out. The sample carries 800,000 to 1,200,000 clones, around 78% recorded once. The source material was memory CD4+ T cells from PBMCs. Indicated subset: CD45RA-negative fraction. The source is a man aged 18 to 29 in good health. Some clones in this sample may be carry-over from other donors' samples.

The chain links TRBV4-3 to TRBJ2-7; D may be TRBD1 (5 bases). The CDR3 sequence is 16 residues long. From germline, CDR1 is LGHNA and CDR2 YSLEER. The ends were cut back, 4 bases at V and 0 bases at J, with 16 bases in the middle. The CDR3 loop is CASSPSKTAYSYEQYF. Here the CDR3 DNA reads TGCGCCAGCAGCCCCTCAAAGACAGCATACTCCTACGAGCAGTACTTC.

With respect to this clone: The sample holds other DNA sequences that translate to the same CDR3. The V gene is TRBV5-1, the J gene TRBJ1-2; the D gene is possibly TRBD1 (6 bases). The CDR3 spans 14 residues. Between the trimmed V and J ends, which lost 4 bases and 0 bases, there was a span of 10 bases. CDR1 SGHRS and CDR2 YFSETQ come from the germline V gene. The CDR3 is CASSLDSPNYGYTF. In DNA form, the CDR3 reads TGCGCCAGCAGCCTGGACAGCCCTAACTATGGCTACACCTTC. The whole variable domain, filled in from reference TRBV5-1 and TRBJ1-2, reads KAGVTQTPRYLIKTRGQQVTLSCSPISGHRSVSWYQQTPGQGLQFLFEYFSETQRNKGNFPGRFSGRQFSNSRSEMNVSTLELGDSALYLCASSLDSPNYGYTFGSGTRLTVV.

This clone came up once. The chain has TRBV7-9 and TRBJ2-3, with D unclear. The CDR3 runs to 13 residues. Trimming shortened V by 2 bases and J by 4 bases, and 7 bases separated the two germline ends. Germline lookup yields CDR1 SEHNR and CDR2 FQNEAQ (reference sequence). The CDR3 DNA reads TGTGCCAGCAGCTTATCAGGTTCAGATACGCAGTATTTT. Its protein is CASSLSGSDTQYF.

A single count supports this clone. This chain connects TRBV30 to TRBJ2-5; D possibly corresponds to TRBD2 (6 bases). The V gene lost 3 bases and the J gene lost 3 bases, with 8 bases spanning the gap. The CDR3 has 12 amino acids. Germline values: CDR1 GTSNPN, CDR2 SVGIG (reference sequence). The CDR3 sequence: CAWSPSEETQYF. CDR3 coding DNA: TGTGCCTGGAGCCCTAGCGAAGAGACCCAGTACTTC.

The rearrangement uses TRBV7-2 and TRBJ1-5, with D perhaps TRBD1 (5 bases). The CDR3 length is 12 residues. V was cut by 5 bases and J by 7 bases, with 9 bases left in between. Germline V gives CDR1 SGHTA, CDR2 FQGNSA. The CDR3 sequence is CASSQRGQPQHF. The CDR3 nucleotides are TGTGCCAGCAGCCAGAGGGGCCAGCCCCAGCATTTT. The full variable domain, with the rest looked up from reference TRBV7-2 and TRBJ1-5, is GAGVSQSPSNKVTEKGKDVELRCDPISGHTALYWYRQSLGQGLEFLIYFQGNSAPDKSGLPSDRFSAERTGGSVSTLTIQRTQQEDSAVYLCASSQRGQPQHFGDGTRLSIL.

V is TRBV4-3 and J is TRBJ2-5; D is ambiguous. TRBJ2-7 explains the end of the DNA better; the J call may be wrong. Germline assignment: CDR1 LGHNA and CDR2 YSLEER. This CDR3 region has 14 residues. CDR3 sequence: CASSQELLLNEQYF. The CDR3 DNA reads TGCGCCAGCAGCCAAGAGCTCCTTCTGAACGAGCAGTACTTC.

About this clone itself: A clone one base away is much larger, so this may be a read error. Other DNA sequences in the same sample also yield this CDR3. The chain has TRBV5-4 and TRBJ2-1; D is ambiguous. CDR3 length: 13 residues. The germline V gene encodes CDR1 SGHNT and CDR2 YYREEE (reference sequence). Trimming stripped 0 bases from V and 5 bases from J, with 6 bases between. CDR3 sequence reads: CASSLGRNNEQFF. The CDR3 DNA reads TGTGCCAGCAGCTTGGGCAGGAACAATGAGCAGTTCTTC.

J is TRBJ2-3 and V is TRBV7-9; 10 bases are shared with TRBD2. V was pared by 5 bases and J by 5 bases, with 10 bases of the junction left unmatched. This CDR3 has 16 amino acids. Germline CDR1 reads SEHNR; CDR2 reads FQNEAQ (reference sequence). The CDR3 loop is CASSRSGRFRGDTQYF. In DNA, the CDR3 is TGTGCCAGCAGCCGTAGCGGGAGGTTCCGAGGAGATACGCAGTATTTT.

About this clone: Other DNA sequences in this sample translate to the same CDR3. J is TRBJ2-7 and V is TRBV5-1; no firm D call. The CDR3 runs 14 residues. Germline-derived CDR1 and CDR2 are SGHRS and YFSETQ. Trimming cost V 0 bases and J 2 bases, with 9 bases left between them. The CDR3 loop reads CASSLGSSTYEQYF. CDR3 nucleotides: TGCGCCAGCAGCTTGGGGAGTTCGACCTACGAGCAGTACTTC.

This chain uses TRBV5-8 with TRBJ1-4; D call uncertain. Deletions cut 0 bases from V and 5 bases from J, with 8 bases between. CDR3 size: 14 residues. Germline V gene lookup returns CDR1 SGHTS and CDR2 YDEGEE. The CDR3 DNA is TGTGCCAGCAGCTTGGTGAGAGGGAATGAAAAACTGTTTTTT. Protein product: CASSLVRGNEKLFF.

This clone was detected only once. The rearrangement uses TRBV10-3 and TRBJ2-3; tentatively, D is TRBD2 (6 bases). The CDR3 is 15 amino acids. Between the trimmed V and J ends, which lost 2 bases and 6 bases, there was a span of 15 bases. The V gene's germline CDR1 is ENHRY and CDR2 SYGVKD. The CDR3 protein is CAISEKGGPQDTQYF. The DNA for the CDR3 is TGTGCCATCAGTGAGAAAGGAGGGCCCCAGGATACGCAGTATTTT.

The rearrangement uses TRBV10-1 and TRBJ2-3, with a possible D match to TRBD2 (5 bases). The CDR3 totals 14 residues. V lost 2 bases to trimming and J lost 4 bases, with 10 bases between them. Per the germline V gene, CDR1 is WNHNN and CDR2 is SYGVQD (reference sequence). The CDR3 reads CASSEQLVSDTQYF. The CDR3 bases are TGCGCCAGCAGTGAGCAACTAGTTTCAGATACGCAGTATTTT.

V and J are TRBV7-6 and TRBJ2-5; D perhaps matches TRBD2 (5 bases). Trimming pared 0 bases from V and 4 bases from J, leaving 12 bases between. Germline V lookup: CDR1 SGHVS, CDR2 FNYEAQ. The CDR3 extends over 15 amino acids. Written as DNA, the CDR3 is TGTGCCAGCAGCTTAGCTCCAAGCGCGGGAGAGACCCAGTACTTC. Its protein is CASSLAPSAGETQYF.

A single count supports this clone. V usage is TRBV5-1 and J usage is TRBJ2-7; D possibly matches TRBD1 or TRBD2 (5 bases each). Germline assignment: CDR1 SGHRS and CDR2 YFSETQ. CDR3 length: 15 amino acids. The V and J ends lost 7 bases and 2 bases respectively, with 19 bases between them. The CDR3 here is CASRIGTSSAYEQYF. The CDR3 DNA reads TGCGCCAGCCGGATCGGGACGTCCTCCGCCTACGAGCAGTACTTC.

The V gene is TRBV29-1, the J gene TRBJ2-2; possibly TRBD2 for D (7 bases). V lost 3 bases and J 4 bases, leaving 12 bases between the germline ends. This CDR3 contains 14 residues. The germline gives CDR1 SQVTM, CDR2 ANQGSEA. The CDR3 is CSVDGGRSTGELFF. CDR3 DNA sequence: TGCAGCGTTGACGGGGGGCGAAGCACCGGGGAGCTGTTTTTT.

The sample holds a few counts of this clone. J is TRBJ2-7 and V is TRBV27; tentatively, D is TRBD1 (6 bases). V was trimmed by 1 base and J by 7 bases, leaving 11 bases between them. Germline V gene lookup returns CDR1 MNHEY and CDR2 SMNVEV (reference sequence). The CDR3 extends over 13 amino acids. CDR3 DNA sequence: TGTGCCAGCAGTTTATGGGGCAGGGGAGAGCAGTACTTC. It yields the protein CASSLWGRGEQYF.